This T cell receptor (beta chain) comes out of a study of blood T cell repertoires in COVID-19. Overall study: Samples representing acute and convalescent COVID-19 were sourced from the United States, Italy and Spain.

In its sample, this clone was seen a few times. Trimming stripped 6 bases from V and 0 bases from J, with 8 bases between. Germline CDR1 and CDR2: SGHAT and FQNNGV. The CDR3 spans 13 residues. Repertoires were generated with immunoSEQ multiplex PCR, while TCRdb's copy carries only in-frame clones and drops some. Among 120,000 to 150,000 clones, approximately 89% were seen once, and the ten largest hold about 10%. This chain connects TRBV11-2 to TRBJ1-1, with no clear D. This TCR came from a man in his fifties or sixties with active or convalescent COVID-19. The sequenced sample was peripheral blood. CDR3 DNA sequence: TGTGCCAGCAGGCCACTCATGAACACTGAAGCTTTCTTT. Its protein product is CASRPLMNTEAFF.